A single sample gave rise to the 32 T cell receptor beta chains below, sequenced in a study of blood T cell repertoires in COVID-19. Produced via immunoSEQ multiplex PCR; TCRdb's table is partial and in-frame only. Of 75,000 to 90,000 clones detected, roughly 88% appear once; the ten largest clones hold about 6.7%. The sample consisted of peripheral blood. The receptors come from a man between 18 and 35 years old with COVID-19, enrolled during active disease.

This clone appeared once. The chain couples TRBV27 to TRBJ1-2; D may be TRBD1 (5 bases). The CDR3 consists of 14 residues. CDR1 is MNHEY, CDR2 SMNVEV, per germline (reference sequence). Trimming cost V 4 bases and J 4 bases, with 13 bases left between them. The CDR3 DNA sequence: TGTGCCAGCAGTTCCCGGACAAACCCCTATGGCTACACCTTC. This translates into CASSSRTNPYGYTF.

V and J are TRBV7-2 and TRBJ2-3, with D unresolved. The CDR3 sequence is 15 residues long. Trimming stripped 2 bases from V and 2 bases from J, with 11 bases between. Germline-derived CDR1 and CDR2 are SGHTA and FQGNSA. Here the CDR3 DNA reads TGTGCCAGCAGCTTATTATCCCAGTCCACAGATACGCAGTATTTT. Its translation is CASSLLSQSTDTQYF.

The chain couples TRBV28 to TRBJ1-1, with 7 bases that match TRBD1. The CDR3 extends over 14 amino acids. The ends lost 7 bases at V and 0 bases at J; junction bases unmatched: 5. Per germline, CDR1 MDHEN and CDR2 SYDVKM. The DNA of the CDR3 is TGTGCCAGCACCGGGACAGAAATGAACACTGAAGCTTTCTTT. Protein product: CASTGTEMNTEAFF.

This clone was observed a handful of times. The rearrangement uses TRBV2 and TRBJ1-1, with a tentative D call TRBD1 (6 bases). V lost 6 bases and J lost 3, with 14 bases in between. The germline V gene encodes CDR1 SNHLY and CDR2 FYNNEI. This CDR3 has 14 amino acids. The CDR3 DNA sequence: TGTGCCAGCAGCACTCCGGACAGCTACACTGAAGCTTTCTTT. Translation: CASSTPDSYTEAFF.

The chain joins TRBV28 to TRBJ2-7; TRBD1 might be the D (6 bases). From germline, CDR1 is MDHEN and CDR2 SYDVKM. The V gene lost 3 bases and the J gene lost 3 bases, with 9 bases spanning the gap. CDR3 length: 13 amino acids. CDR3 nucleotides: TGTGCCAGCAGTTTTGGGGGCAACTACGAGCAGTACTTC. It yields the protein CASSFGGNYEQYF.

This clone is a singleton in its sample. This chain joins TRBV9 and TRBJ2-1; D unclear. Trimming cost V 0 bases and J 5 bases, with 9 bases left between them. The CDR3 is made up of 14 amino acids. Germline lookup yields CDR1 SGDLS and CDR2 YYNGEE. In DNA form, the CDR3 reads TGTGCCAGCAGCGTAGGATCGACAAACAATGAGCAGTTCTTC. Protein product: CASSVGSTNNEQFF.

The chain carries TRBV9 and TRBJ1-3; a possible D gene is TRBD1 (5 bases). V was clipped by 0 bases and J by 4 bases, with 20 bases between them. The germline gives CDR1 SGDLS, CDR2 YYNGEE. There are 18 residues in the CDR3. As DNA, the CDR3 is TGTGCCAGCAGCGTAGCCCAATCGATAGACAGCCTCGGAAACACCATATATTTT. Amino acid sequence: CASSVAQSIDSLGNTIYF.

The gene calls are TRBV19 and TRBJ2-1; 10 bases line up with TRBD1. This CDR3 spans 15 amino acids. CDR1 is LNHDA, CDR2 SQIVND, per germline (reference sequence). V lost 8 bases and J lost 7; bases outside the gene matches: 11. CDR3 residues: CASGPGQGLGNEQFF. CDR3 nucleotide sequence: TGTGCCAGTGGCCCGGGACAGGGGTTGGGGAATGAGCAGTTCTTC.

The chain has TRBV28 and TRBJ2-7, with D possibly TRBD1 on 6 matching bases. The CDR3 consists of 14 residues. Per the germline V gene, CDR1 is MDHEN and CDR2 is SYDVKM. Between the trimmed V and J ends, which lost 6 bases and 4 bases, there was a span of 16 bases. The CDR3 loop reads CASRIQGPGYEQYF. The CDR3 DNA reads TGTGCCAGCAGGATACAGGGCCCGGGGTACGAGCAGTACTTC.

The chain carries TRBV28 and TRBJ2-7, with a tentative D call TRBD2 (6 bases). The V gene lost 6 bases and the J gene lost 7 bases, with 19 bases spanning the gap. From germline, CDR1 is MDHEN and CDR2 SYDVKM. This CDR3 is built from 14 residues. The chain's CDR3 is CASSKAGFLGEQYF. CDR3 coding DNA: TGTGCCAGCAGCAAAGCGGGTTTCCTGGGGGAGCAGTACTTC.

This chain uses TRBV19 with TRBJ1-1; D unresolved. Germline-derived CDR1 and CDR2 are LNHDA and SQIVND (reference sequence). V lost 4 bases and J 2 bases, leaving 8 bases between the germline ends. This CDR3 is 13 amino acids long. The CDR3: CASSTTINTEAFF. CDR3 sequence (DNA): TGTGCCAGTAGTACGACAATAAACACTGAAGCTTTCTTT.

This chain connects TRBV28 to TRBJ2-5, with TRBD2 matching over 8 bases. This CDR3 spans 18 amino acids. Germline trimming cut 4 bases from V and 4 bases from J; bases unmatched to any gene: 17. Germline CDR1 and CDR2: MDHEN and SYDVKM. CDR3 amino acids: CASSSQRELDLGGETQYF. CDR3 bases: TGTGCCAGCAGTTCTCAGCGGGAGTTGGATCTTGGGGGAGAGACCCAGTACTTC.

This clone was seen a handful of times. The V and J genes are TRBV9 and TRBJ1-2; 12 positions match TRBD1. The ends lost 3 bases at V and 4 bases at J; junction bases unmatched: 4. This CDR3 contains 15 residues. The germline gives CDR1 SGDLS, CDR2 YYNGEE. CDR3 in amino acids: CASSEGQGAGYGYTF. The CDR3 DNA is TGTGCCAGCAGCGAGGGACAGGGGGCGGGCTATGGCTACACCTTC.

The rearrangement uses TRBV28 and TRBJ2-7; D is undetermined. There are 12 residues in the CDR3. Germline CDR1 is MDHEN and CDR2 is SYDVKM. Trimming took off 3 bases at V and 7 bases at J, with 10 bases between the two ends. In DNA form, the CDR3 reads TGTGCCAGCAGTTTGGGCCTTTTGGAGCAGTACTTC. Translating gives CASSLGLLEQYF.

V usage is TRBV19 and J usage is TRBJ2-6, with 7 positions matching TRBD1. V was clipped by 6 bases and J by 0 bases; unmatched bases: 17. CDR3 length equals 20 residues. In germline, CDR1 is LNHDA, CDR2 SQIVND (reference sequence). Written as DNA, the CDR3 is TGTGCCAGTAGATATCCTATCGACAGGGCAGAGTACTCTGGGGCCAACGTCCTGACTTTC. As protein: CASRYPIDRAEYSGANVLTF.

The V call is TRBV6-6, the J call TRBJ2-7, with 10 positions matching TRBD2. Germline V gene data show CDR1 as MNHNY and CDR2 as SVGAGI (reference sequence). V lost 2 bases, J lost 9 bases, and 10 bases stayed unmatched. The CDR3 has 15 residues. This CDR3 is CASSYGVDSGRWQYF. Here the CDR3 DNA reads TGTGCCAGCAGTTACGGGGTGGATAGCGGGAGGTGGCAGTACTTC.

J is TRBJ1-4 and V is TRBV19; 9 bases match TRBD1. Germline V lookup: CDR1 LNHDA, CDR2 SQIVND (reference sequence). V was pared by 7 bases and J by 8 bases, with 8 bases of the junction left unmatched. The CDR3 consists of 14 residues. The CDR3 loop reads CASNLQGAEEKLFF. Written as DNA, the CDR3 is TGTGCCAGTAACTTACAGGGGGCAGAAGAAAAACTGTTTTTT.

The rearrangement uses TRBV9 and TRBJ2-6; D remains ambiguous. V was clipped by 4 bases and J by 3 bases, with 8 bases between them. The CDR3 is 14 amino acids. The V gene's germline CDR1 is SGDLS and CDR2 YYNGEE. The CDR3: CASSTGGGANVLTF. CDR3 DNA sequence: TGTGCCAGCAGCACCGGCGGTGGGGCCAACGTCCTGACTTTC.

The chain recombines TRBV28 with TRBJ1-1; maybe TRBD1 (5 bases). V lost 2 bases and J 4 bases, leaving 20 bases between the germline ends. CDR3 length equals 17 residues. Looked up from germline, CDR1 is MDHEN and CDR2 is SYDVKM. Here the CDR3 DNA reads TGTGCCAGCAGTTTAATCGTACTCAGGGAAATTGGCACTGAAGCTTTCTTT. Protein product: CASSLIVLREIGTEAFF.

This clone was observed a single time. The CDR3 nucleotides are TGTGCCAGCAGCAAAGTTTACGGAGATAGCAATCAGCCCCAGCATTTT. Its translation is CASSKVYGDSNQPQHF. The rearrangement joins TRBV21-1 to TRBJ1-5. TRBV21-1 is deemed a pseudogene. The CDR3 extends over 16 amino acids.

The rearrangement joins TRBV10-3 to TRBJ2-7; TRBD2 is a possible D gene (6 bases). The CDR3 extends over 15 amino acids. V was pared by 0 bases and J by 4 bases, with 13 bases between. Germline CDR1 ENHRY, CDR2 SYGVKD. DNA of the CDR3: TGTGCCATCAGTGAGTCGGAGGGGTCCCCTTACGAGCAGTACTTC. Encoded protein: CAISESEGSPYEQYF.

The chain has TRBV10-3 and TRBJ2-1, with D possibly TRBD2 on 7 matching bases. This CDR3 comprises 16 residues. V was cut by 2 bases and J by 4 bases, with 15 bases left in between. Germline V lookup: CDR1 ENHRY, CDR2 SYGVKD. The CDR3 DNA sequence: TGTGCCATCAGTGAGGCGGCGGGGGCCTTGTACAATGAGCAGTTCTTC. Translation gives CAISEAAGALYNEQFF.

This chain joins TRBV6-5 and TRBJ2-1, with 8 bases lining up with TRBD2. The V gene's germline CDR1 is MNHEY and CDR2 SVGAGI. Trimming at V came to 7 bases and at J to 2 bases, leaving 7 bases not matched to a gene. The CDR3 totals 15 residues. DNA of the CDR3: TGTGCCAGCACGTCCGGGACTAGGCCCTACAATGAGCAGTTCTTC. It specifies CASTSGTRPYNEQFF.

The chain is built from TRBV27 and TRBJ1-6, with 9 bases that match TRBD1. V was clipped by 1 base and J by 6 bases; unmatched bases: 7. The CDR3 is 17 amino acids. The germline gives CDR1 MNHEY, CDR2 SMNVEV (reference sequence). For the CDR3, the DNA is TGTGCCAGCAGTTTATTTCCGGGACAGGGCCTTAATTCACCCCTCCACTTT. Protein: CASSLFPGQGLNSPLHF.

The CDR3 spells CASSPVSGTGELFF. Here the CDR3 DNA reads TGTGCCAGCTCTCCCGTAAGCGGCACCGGGGAGCTGTTTTTT. V gene TRBV6-5 combines with J gene TRBJ2-2, with a possible D match to TRBD2 (5 bases). The CDR3 is 14 residues long. Deletions cut 8 bases from V and 4 bases from J, with 14 bases between. Germline V lookup: CDR1 MNHEY, CDR2 SVGAGI.

V gene TRBV3-1 (or the pseudogene TRBV3-2) combines with J gene TRBJ2-6; D might be TRBD1 (5 bases). CDR1 and CDR2 (germline): LGHDT, YNNKEL (reference sequence). The CDR3 is 17 amino acids. Deletions cut 4 bases from V and 4 bases from J, with 17 bases between. In DNA, the CDR3 is TGTGCCAGCAGCCCTCGACCCCAGGGCGGCGGGGCCAACGTCCTGACTTTC. This sequence encodes CASSPRPQGGGANVLTF.

The chain has TRBV7-2 and TRBJ2-7; 11 bases fit TRBD1. The V gene's germline CDR1 is SGHTA and CDR2 FQGNSA. The CDR3 contains 14 residues. V lost 6 bases to trimming and J lost 4 bases; unmatched junction nucleotides: 5. The CDR3 protein is CASRWGTGGYEQYF. The CDR3 DNA follows: TGTGCCAGCAGGTGGGGGACAGGGGGGTACGAGCAGTACTTC.

The chain employs TRBV10-2 and TRBJ1-6, with 9 bases fitting TRBD1. V was clipped by 6 bases and J by 7 bases; unmatched bases: 7. Germline V gene data show CDR1 as WSHSY and CDR2 as SAAADI. CDR3 length: 15 amino acids. The CDR3 bases are TGCGCCAGCAGAACCCTGGACAGGGGAAATTCACCCCTCCACTTT. Translation: CASRTLDRGNSPLHF.

The table lists this clone with a few counts. The rearrangement joins TRBV5-6 to TRBJ2-1, with TRBD2 as a possible D gene (5 bases). The CDR3 contains 15 residues. Germline V gene sequence: CDR1 SGHDT, CDR2 YYEEEE. The V and J ends lost 4 bases and 10 bases respectively, with 21 bases between them. The DNA of the CDR3 is TGTGCCAGCAGCCCGATCCCGAGACTAAAGGAGGAGCAGTTCTTC. This translates into CASSPIPRLKEEQFF.

The V and J genes are TRBV4-3 and TRBJ2-3; D is perhaps TRBD2 (6 bases). Germline CDR1 reads LGHNA; CDR2 reads YSLEER. V was pared by 4 bases and J by 2 bases, with 13 bases between. This CDR3 is built from 15 residues. CDR3: CASSLTGADTDTQYF. The CDR3 DNA follows: TGCGCCAGCAGCCTAACGGGAGCGGACACAGATACGCAGTATTTT.

The chain recombines TRBV20-1 with TRBJ2-1, with D perhaps matching TRBD1 (6 bases). Trimming pared 6 bases from V and 7 bases from J, leaving 10 bases between. Germline CDR1 and CDR2: DFQATT and SNEGSKA (reference sequence). The CDR3 is 11 residues long. The CDR3 protein is CSAATGNEQFF. CDR3 DNA sequence: TGCAGTGCCGCGACAGGTAATGAGCAGTTCTTC.

The rearrangement uses TRBV6-2 or TRBV6-3 and TRBJ2-7; 14 bases agree with TRBD2. Germline-derived CDR1 and CDR2 are MNHEY and SVGEGT. The CDR3 length is 18 residues. Trimming cost V 5 bases and J 1 base; bases outside gene matches: 10. The CDR3 region is CASSHRGTSGSQSYEQYF. CDR3 in DNA: TGTGCCAGCAGTCACCGAGGGACTAGCGGGAGTCAATCCTACGAGCAGTACTTC.